This TCR beta chain was profiled in a study of long-term antiretroviral therapy in people with HIV (dated by TCRdb to 2021 to 2024). Regarding the complete study: The earliest samples were collected approximately a decade before the 2015 WHO recommendation for immediate ART, a period when ART was typically delayed until CD4 counts fell. No cross-contamination during QIAcube processing was shown when test extractions of a monoclonal T-cell line were performed alongside a few dozen polyclonal samples. About 35% of the 30 participants with HIV were female. Whether ART initiation and durable HIV suppression were associated with changes in peripheral blood TRB repertoire composition and diversity was tested in a retrospective serial study. A total of roughly 200 cryopreserved PBMC samples came from a few dozen adults with confirmed HIV infection and were collected serially over a mean of roughly 6 years (range 1-12).

The immunoSEQ hsTCRB v3.0 assay was used at survey level resolution for TRB variable region sequencing. TRB sequencing targeted a depth of about 40,000-55,000 T-cell genomes per sample. TRB libraries were pooled and sequenced on an Illumina MiSeq using a v3 150-cycle kit. Concerning the study's data processing: Analysis of repertoires was carried out in R inside a reproducible Nextflow workflow spanning QC, data transformation and analysis. LymphoSeq2, an R package for exploring AIRR-Seq data, was used to implement custom analyses. A few samples that yielded fewer than 5000 total TRB sequences were excluded, so that 150 to 200 HIV repertoires were analyzed. Among the 180 to 200 HIV repertoires that were kept, around 60 were collected before ART initiation and 120 to 140 were collected after ART initiation. Each repertoire was downsampled to 5000 TRB nucleotide sequences, and summary statistics were averaged across 100 downsampling iterations. The analysis kept only TRB sequences whose CDR3 regions were at least seven amino acids long. Diversity was assessed using a clonality score derived from Shannon entropy and using the Gini coefficient. In the repertoire networks, any two of the top 5000 CDR3 amino acid sequences were linked whenever the two sequences differed by an edit distance of one. For TRB CDR3 amino acid sequences, antigen specificity groups and MHC restriction were predicted with GLIPH2. To flag known associations with CMV, EBV, HIV or tissue antigens, CDR3 amino acid sequences were compared against VDJdb and McPAS-TCR. Pre-ART, post-ART and control groups were compared with Wilcoxon signed-rank tests and Holm-Bonferroni correction. The source is immuneACCESS, and TCRdb retained only in-frame sequences with V and J called. Part of the clones is not carried over; for the studies checked, unresolved V genes explain less than half of this, and the remainder is unexplained. That table gives V, J and clone size, and the DNA gave D and trimming. This sample is represented by approximately 17,000 clones; roughly 80% of them were singletons. The biggest ten clones account for about 15% of the sample.

The CDR3 sequence holds 15 residues, the cysteine and phenylalanine included. The DNA shown is the 45-base CDR3, in frame from base 1. V is cut by 0 bases and J by 10 bases, and the space between the germline ends is 14 bases. CDR1 and CDR2 were assigned from the germline V gene as SGDLS and YYNGEE. Note on this clone: The target of this receptor is not known. Per-base qualities were not stored, and no clone one base away is much larger.

Inclusion was restricted to participants for whom at least one PBMC sample before ART initiation and at least two post-ART samples were available. Treatment was received in the United States of America by all participants with HIV. Before DNA extraction, cryopreserved samples of about 0.9-11 million PBMC were thawed and washed. At the time of the earliest PBMC sample, participants with HIV were aged between 23 and 54 years. Per participant, PBMC samples came from 1-4 timepoints prior to ART initiation and 2-8 timepoints following ART initiation, for a median of 7 samples. Serial HIV viral load, CD4+ T-cell count, ART history and demographic data were obtained for every participant. A Qiagen kit on a QIAcube was used to extract genomic DNA from unsorted PBMC, with samples processed in batches of 12. The investigation overall reported the following: Limited PBMC availability meant only the TCR beta chain was sequenced, without alpha chain pairing. Starting ART was linked to a significant rise in TRB diversity, yet even after long-term ART the diversity remained significantly lower than in transplant donor controls. HIV repertoires had narrower CDR3 length ranges than controls, and the network structure suggested an antigen-experienced repertoire that shifted only slightly toward naive after ART. No data were available on ART adherence, viral resistance or therapy changes, limiting inferences about post-ART repertoire changes. The samples were dated from about 2004 to 2017, and the ART regimens that were used may be less effective than current ART regimens. Because pre-ART samples had limited cell numbers, unsorted PBMC were profiled rather than sorted CD4+ and CD8+ T cells. Expanded TRB clones identified before ART initiation dominated the repertoire across all time points, though the dominance fluctuated and decreased in many PLHIV after ART.

This TCR came from a woman aged 50 to 60 with HIV. Sample: unsorted PBMCs, taken 1.5 years before starting antiretroviral therapy. Here the chain combines TRBV9 and TRBJ1-6, with an unclear D gene assignment. The nucleotide sequence reads as follows: TGTGCCAGCAGCGTAGGGGTCAGCTTAGGATCACCCCTCCACTTT. It translates to CASSVGVSLGSPLHF.